These 29 T cell receptor beta chains were all obtained from the same sample, sequenced in a study of PD-1 blockade in classical Hodgkin lymphoma. Time point specified: cycle 4 day 1 (C4D1), after 5 to 7 weeks of nivolumab. Autologous stem cell transplantation was followed by relapse in every patient, and brentuximab vedotin exposure varied. Assay used: immunoSEQ multiplex PCR; TCRdb lists only in-frame clones, some missing. The sample yields approximately 65,000 clones, 90% to 95% seen once. Sample: peripheral blood mononuclear cells (PBMCs), taken before the fourth cycle of nivolumab. The receptors originated from a human donor with classical Hodgkin lymphoma.

In its sample, this clone was seen once. This chain links TRBV11-2 with TRBJ2-5, with D possibly called TRBD1 or TRBD2 (5 bases each). CDR1 and CDR2 (germline): SGHAT, FQNNGV. Trimming pared 1 base from V and 5 bases from J, leaving 14 bases between. This CDR3 has 15 amino acids. CDR3 region: CASSLGWGLVETQYF. The CDR3 DNA is TGTGCCAGCAGCTTAGGGTGGGGGTTAGTCGAGACCCAGTACTTC.

The chain recombines TRBV28 with TRBJ2-2, with TRBD1 matching over 8 bases. CDR3 length equals 16 residues. The V gene's germline CDR1 is MDHEN and CDR2 SYDVKM. The trim removed 3 bases at V and 4 bases at J, leaving 7 bases unmatched. The DNA for the CDR3 is TGTGCCAGCAGTTTGCCCGCAGGACAGGGCACCGGGGAGCTGTTTTTT. Residues: CASSLPAGQGTGELFF.

Notes on this clone: A junction boundary mismatches the germline segment, possibly from a read error. V and J are TRBV18 and TRBJ2-7; TRBD1 matches 8 bases. The CDR3 is 13 amino acids. Per germline, CDR1 KGHSH and CDR2 LQKENI. The CDR3 here is CASSPGTGRPVGF. The CDR3 nucleotides read TGTGCCAGCTCACCAGGGACAGGCCGTCCTGTAGGGTTC. The full variable domain, rest sourced from reference TRBV18 and TRBJ2-7, is NAGVMQNPRHLVRRRGQEARLRCSPMKGHSHVYWYRQLPEEGLKFMVYLQKENIIDESGMPKERFSAEFPKEGPSILRIQQVVRGDSAAYFCASSPGTGRPVGFGPGTRLTVT.

The chain couples TRBV28 to TRBJ2-7; 9 bases map to TRBD1. Germline V gene lookup returns CDR1 MDHEN and CDR2 SYDVKM. V shed 1 base, J shed 4 bases, and the junction held 5 bases outside the gene matches. The CDR3 has 15 amino acids. This CDR3 reads CASSLYGQGTYEQYF. The DNA for the CDR3 is TGTGCCAGCAGTTTATACGGACAGGGGACTTACGAGCAGTACTTC.

This sequence joins TRBV4-2 and TRBJ1-5; TRBD1 might be the D (6 bases). CDR1 is LGHNA and CDR2 is YNFKEQ in the germline V gene. V lost 0 bases to trimming and J lost 3 bases, with 15 bases between them. This CDR3 has 17 residues. DNA of the CDR3: TGTGCCAGCAGCCAAGATTTGTGGGGGGCTCCCAATCAGCCCCAGCATTTT. Amino acids: CASSQDLWGAPNQPQHF.

The chain uses TRBV6-5 and TRBJ2-3; 8 nucleotides line up with TRBD2. The J segment lost 2 bases and the V segment lost 0 bases, leaving 4 bases of the junction unmatched. This CDR3 has 16 amino acids. Germline assignment: CDR1 MNHEY and CDR2 SVGAGI. The CDR3 reads CASSYSGSGTTDTQYF. The CDR3 DNA reads TGTGCCAGCAGTTACTCGGGTAGCGGGACCACAGATACGCAGTATTTT.

In its sample, this clone was seen once. In nucleotides, the CDR3 is TGTGCCAGCAGCGAAGGACTAGCGGGAGGTATTGAGCAGTTCTTC. This translates into CASSEGLAGGIEQFF. The chain carries TRBV5-4 and TRBJ2-1; 14 positions match TRBD2. V gave up 4 bases and J gave up 9 bases; unmatched junction bases: 6. CDR1 is SGHNT and CDR2 is YYREEE in the germline V gene (reference sequence). The CDR3 consists of 15 residues.

This chain links TRBV15 with TRBJ1-5, with D hard to call. This CDR3 spans 14 amino acids. Germline CDR1 and CDR2: LNHNV and YYDKDF (reference sequence). The V end lost 6 bases, the J end lost 4 bases, and 13 bases lay between the germline ends. CDR3 sequence reads: CATSWGGSNQPQHF. DNA for the CDR3: TGTGCCACCAGTTGGGGAGGGTCTAATCAGCCCCAGCATTTT.

V usage is TRBV5-1 and J usage is TRBJ2-3; 8 bases are a match to TRBD2. This CDR3 region has 20 residues. Germline V gene sequence: CDR1 SGHRS, CDR2 YFSETQ. With V trimmed by 3 bases and J by 2 bases, 20 bases remained unmatched. The CDR3 DNA is TGCGCCAGCAGCTCCGGCCCCGGGGGGGAGAGTATCCAAACCACAGATACGCAGTATTTT. The encoded protein is CASSSGPGGESIQTTDTQYF.

The genes are TRBV2 and TRBJ1-4, with TRBD1 identical over 11 bases. The CDR3 loop spans 17 amino acids. Germline loops: CDR1 SNHLY, CDR2 FYNNEI. Trimming at V came to 6 bases and at J to 4 bases, leaving 10 bases not matched to a gene. The CDR3 DNA follows: TGTGCCAGCAGAGTTTGGGACAGGGGGTTCTATAATGAAAAACTGTTTTTT. It codes for CASRVWDRGFYNEKLFF.

This clone was counted once. The chain couples TRBV18 to TRBJ1-2; 10 nucleotides agree with TRBD1. Unmatched junction bases numbered 8, after V lost 0 bases and J lost 4 bases. The CDR3 covers 17 residues. Germline values: CDR1 KGHSH, CDR2 LQKENI. Written as DNA, the CDR3 is TGTGCCAGCTCACCACCTTTTGGGACAGGGGATTCCTATGGCTACACCTTC. Encoded protein: CASSPPFGTGDSYGYTF.

The genes are TRBV6-6 and TRBJ2-3; a possible D gene is TRBD1 (6 bases). Germline CDR1 MNHNY, CDR2 SVGAGI (reference sequence). The CDR3 loop spans 13 amino acids. The V and J ends lost 8 bases and 7 bases respectively, with 16 bases between them. The CDR3 reads CASLPGQGNTQYF. The CDR3 nucleotides are TGTGCCAGCCTGCCGGGGCAGGGGAATACGCAGTATTTT.

On this clone itself: This specimen includes other DNA sequences encoding the same CDR3. V and J are TRBV7-9 and TRBJ1-5; the D is unclear. V lost 5 bases, J lost 6 bases, and 8 bases lay in between. The CDR3 runs 12 residues. Germline V lookup: CDR1 SEHNR, CDR2 FQNEAQ (reference sequence). This CDR3 reads CASSLGVQPQHF. The DNA of the CDR3 is TGTGCCAGCAGCCTCGGGGTTCAGCCCCAGCATTTT.

The chain uses TRBV18 and TRBJ1-4; tentatively, D is TRBD1 (5 bases). There are 14 residues in the CDR3. Trimming stripped 5 bases from V and 8 bases from J, with 15 bases between. Germline V gives CDR1 KGHSH, CDR2 LQKENI. CDR3 nucleotides: TGTGCCAGCTCAGCCGGGACGGTGACCGAAAAACTGTTTTTT. As protein: CASSAGTVTEKLFF.

The chain combines TRBV14 with TRBJ2-1; 8 bases match TRBD1. V lost 0 bases to trimming and J lost 1 base; unmatched junction nucleotides: 5. Germline V gene sequence: CDR1 SGHDN, CDR2 FVKESK. The CDR3 length is 17 residues. CDR3 residues: CASSQEGRGLSYNEQFF. The DNA of the CDR3 is TGTGCCAGCAGCCAAGAGGGCAGGGGGCTATCCTACAATGAGCAGTTCTTC.

The V call is TRBV5-5, the J call TRBJ2-1; perhaps TRBD1 as D (7 bases). The length of the CDR3 is 15 residues. CDR1 and CDR2 from the germline V gene are SGHKS and YYEKEE (reference sequence). The germline V and J ends were trimmed by 4 bases and 1 base, with 12 bases remaining between them. CDR3 nucleotides: TGTGCCAGCAGCAGGGGGGACAGTTCCTACAATGAGCAGTTCTTC. This translates into CASSRGDSSYNEQFF.

The chain uses TRBV30 and TRBJ2-5; 7 bases agree with TRBD1. This CDR3 spans 14 amino acids. J gave up 5 bases and V 1 base, and 7 bases lay outside the gene matches. CDR1 and CDR2 from the germline V gene are GTSNPN and SVGIG (reference sequence). CDR3 nucleotide sequence: TGTGCCTGGAGTGCCAACAGGGGTTTCGAGACCCAGTACTTC. It encodes CAWSANRGFETQYF.

The chain combines TRBV10-3 with TRBJ2-3; TRBD2 agrees at 10 bases. This CDR3 comprises 19 residues. The trim removed 3 bases at V and 0 bases at J, leaving 12 bases unmatched. Germline CDR1 is ENHRY and CDR2 is SYGVKD. CDR3 nucleotides: TGTGCCATCAGTGACGTGTGGAGCGGGGGGGCCCATAGCACAGATACGCAGTATTTT. Translating gives CAISDVWSGGAHSTDTQYF.

The rearrangement links TRBV9 to TRBJ2-7; tentative D call: TRBD1 (6 bases). V was cut by 3 bases and J by 4 bases, with 14 bases left in between. CDR3 size: 14 residues. CDR1 and CDR2 (germline): SGDLS, YYNGEE. CDR3 protein: CASSEQGYSYEQYF. The CDR3, as DNA: TGTGCCAGCAGCGAACAGGGTTATTCTTACGAGCAGTACTTC. The whole variable domain, filled in from reference TRBV9 and TRBJ2-7, reads DSGVTQTPKHLITATGQRVTLRCSPRSGDLSVYWYQQSLDQGLQFLIQYYNGEERAKGNILERFSAQQFPDLHSELNLSSLELGDSALYFCASSEQGYSYEQYFGPGTRLTVT.

This rearrangement joins TRBV7-6 to TRBJ2-5, with 9 bases that match TRBD2. Germline CDR1 reads SGHVS; CDR2 reads FNYEAQ. CDR3 length: 16 residues. After removal of 3 bases from V and 5 bases from J, the junction contained 10 bases not matched to a gene. Here the CDR3 reads CASSFTGTSHGETQYF. As DNA, the CDR3 is TGTGCCAGCAGCTTTACCGGGACTAGCCACGGGGAGACCCAGTACTTC.

V is TRBV5-7 and J is TRBJ2-3; D remains ambiguous. TRBV5-7 is marked as an open reading frame, function uncertain. This CDR3 is 15 amino acids long. V was trimmed by 1 base and J by 0 bases, leaving 9 bases between them. The CDR3, as DNA: TGTGCCAGCAGCTTGTTACCAACTAGCACAGATACGCAGTATTTT. Its translation: CASSLLPTSTDTQYF.

The rearrangement links TRBV7-9 to TRBJ2-7; D is possibly TRBD1 (6 bases). Deletions cut 5 bases from V and 2 bases from J, with 13 bases between. This CDR3 is built from 14 residues. Germline V gene lookup returns CDR1 SEHNR and CDR2 FQNEAQ (reference sequence). The DNA of the CDR3 is TGTGCCAGCAGCGTGCCGGACAGACCCTACGAGCAGTACTTC. As protein: CASSVPDRPYEQYF.

This clone was picked up one time. The rearrangement uses TRBV14 and TRBJ2-7, with 10 nucleotides matching TRBD1. From germline, CDR1 is SGHDN and CDR2 FVKESK. CDR3 length equals 14 residues. V dropped 4 bases and J dropped 3; count of bases not matched to a gene: 3. The CDR3 here is CASSRRDRGYEQYF. In DNA form, the CDR3 reads TGTGCCAGCAGCCGCCGGGACAGGGGCTACGAGCAGTACTTC.

The DNA for the CDR3 is TGTGCCAGTAGTCCTGGCAGGGGGAACTATGGCTACACCTTC. This encodes CASSPGRGNYGYTF. The genes are TRBV19 and TRBJ1-2; 7 bases align to TRBD1. From germline, CDR1 is LNHDA and CDR2 SQIVND (reference sequence). The trim removed 5 bases at V and 2 bases at J, leaving 5 bases unmatched. This CDR3 is built from 14 residues.

The chain joins TRBV11-2 to TRBJ2-7, with D perhaps matching TRBD2 (5 bases). The CDR3 has 15 residues. V was cut by 4 bases and J by 3 bases, with 16 bases left in between. CDR1 is SGHAT and CDR2 is FQNNGV in the germline V gene. The CDR3 bases are TGTGCCAGCAGCTCTCACGGGCTGGAGGACTACGAGCAGTACTTC. Amino acids: CASSSHGLEDYEQYF. Filled out from reference TRBV11-2 and TRBJ2-7, the complete variable domain reads EAGVAQSPRYKIIEKRQSVAFWCNPISGHATLYWYQQILGQGPKLLIQFQNNGVVDDSQLPKDRFSAERLKGVDSTLKIQPAKLEDSAVYLCASSSHGLEDYEQYFGPGTRLTVT.

V usage is TRBV28 and J usage is TRBJ2-7; TRBD1 matches at 9 bases. Losses at the gene ends were 4 bases for V and 1 base for J; bases not matched to a gene: 5. The CDR3 spans 15 residues. CDR1 MDHEN and CDR2 SYDVKM come from the germline V gene. CDR3 sequence reads: CASSYPDRGSYEQYF. The CDR3 DNA reads as TGTGCCAGCAGTTACCCGGACAGGGGTTCCTACGAGCAGTACTTC. Full variable domain (outside the CDR3, taken from reference TRBV28 and TRBJ2-7): DVKVTQSSRYLVKRTGEKVFLECVQDMDHENMFWYRQDPGLGLRLIYFSYDVKMKEKGDIPEGYSVSREKKERFSLILESASTNQTSMYLCASSYPDRGSYEQYFGPGTRLTVT.

This clone was seen a single time. The genes are TRBV6-5 and TRBJ1-6; D remains unclear. The ends were cut back, 5 bases at V and 5 bases at J, with 7 bases in the middle. The CDR3 contains 13 residues. In germline, CDR1 is MNHEY, CDR2 SVGAGI. CDR3 protein: CASSERDNSPLHF. The CDR3 DNA is TGTGCCAGCAGTGAAAGGGATAATTCACCCCTCCACTTT.

This clone came up a few times. This chain joins TRBV5-6 and TRBJ1-6, with 9 positions matching TRBD1. The ends lost 2 bases at V and 6 bases at J; junction bases unmatched: 3. The length of the CDR3 is 15 residues. The germline CDR1 and CDR2 sequences are SGHDT and YYEEEE. This CDR3 reads CASSLRTGVNSPLHF. CDR3 in DNA: TGTGCCAGCAGCTTAAGGACAGGGGTTAATTCACCCCTCCACTTT.

J is TRBJ2-1 and V is TRBV14, with D unclear. CDR1 is SGHDN and CDR2 is FVKESK in the germline V gene. This CDR3 comprises 17 residues. V was shortened by 1 base and J by 7 bases, with 20 bases between the two germline ends. The CDR3 nucleotides are TGTGCCAGCAGCCAAGGGCCCACTTTAAGGTCTAGGAATGAGCAGTTCTTC. This encodes CASSQGPTLRSRNEQFF.